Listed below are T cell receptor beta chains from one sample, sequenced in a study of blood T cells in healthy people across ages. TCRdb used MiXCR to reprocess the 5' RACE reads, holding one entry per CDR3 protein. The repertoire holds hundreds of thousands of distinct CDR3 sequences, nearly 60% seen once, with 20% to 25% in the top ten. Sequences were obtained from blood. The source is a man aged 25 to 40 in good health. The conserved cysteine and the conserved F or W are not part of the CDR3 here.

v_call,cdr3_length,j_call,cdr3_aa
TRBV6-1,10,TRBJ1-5,ASSESDQPQH
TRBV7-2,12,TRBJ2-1,ASSPRTGDNEQF
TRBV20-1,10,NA,SAGFEKGEQY
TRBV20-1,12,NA,SATPGDRSYEQY
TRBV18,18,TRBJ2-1,ASSPPTRLAGVGTYNEQF
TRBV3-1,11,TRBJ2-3,ASSQDLSVEQY
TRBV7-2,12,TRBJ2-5,ASSPAREQETQY
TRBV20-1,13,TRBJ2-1,SARPTSAAGNEQF
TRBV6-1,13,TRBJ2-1,ASTSGTALNNEQF
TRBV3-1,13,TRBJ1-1,ASSPRDLPNTEAF
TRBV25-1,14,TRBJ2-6,ASSEPGGGGANVLT
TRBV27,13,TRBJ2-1,ASSYGLAGHNEQF
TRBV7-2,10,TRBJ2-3,ASSIHTDTQY
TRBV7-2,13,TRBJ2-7,ASSLVYGGAYEQY
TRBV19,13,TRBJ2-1,ATLRTGGSYNEQF
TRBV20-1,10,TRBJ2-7,SATGESAEQY
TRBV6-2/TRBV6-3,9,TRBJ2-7,ASKSYYEQY
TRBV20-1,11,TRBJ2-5,SRGLGGPETQY
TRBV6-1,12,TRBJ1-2,ASSEGGETYGYT
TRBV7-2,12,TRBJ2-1,ASKSSGGVPEQF
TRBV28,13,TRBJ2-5,ASSFWQGPQETQY
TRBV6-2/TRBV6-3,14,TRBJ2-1,ASSYSLPYSYNEQF
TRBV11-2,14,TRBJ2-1,ASSLMSSGGWNEQF
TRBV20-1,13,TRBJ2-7,SASILGQGEYEQY
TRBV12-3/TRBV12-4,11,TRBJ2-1,ASLAGAYNEQF
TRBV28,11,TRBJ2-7,AVQTGATDEQY
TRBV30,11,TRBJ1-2,AWSSGHGYGYT
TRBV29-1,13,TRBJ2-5,SVWRLDRYQETQY
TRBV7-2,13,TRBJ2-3,ASSSPTRAPDTQY
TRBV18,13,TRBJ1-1,ASSREGQGESEAF
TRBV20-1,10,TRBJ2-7,SVDREAYEQY
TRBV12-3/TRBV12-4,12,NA,ASSFRGSWETQY
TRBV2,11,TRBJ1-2,ASSGEKTTGYT
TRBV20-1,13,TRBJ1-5,SASGAMVIKQPQH
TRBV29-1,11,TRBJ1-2,SAGTGKDYGYT
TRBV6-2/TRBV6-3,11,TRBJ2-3,ASSVSGRDPQY
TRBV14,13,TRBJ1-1,ASSVPGHRNTEAF
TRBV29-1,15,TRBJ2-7,SVDSRGSGLSSNEQY
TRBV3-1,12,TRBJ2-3,ASSQDYRADTQY
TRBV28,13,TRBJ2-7,ASRSTGAGGYEQY
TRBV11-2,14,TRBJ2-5,ASSLLGGVYQETQY
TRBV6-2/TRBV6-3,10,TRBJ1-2,ASSTIFYGYT
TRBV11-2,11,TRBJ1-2,ASSGDTMEGYT
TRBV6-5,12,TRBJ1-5,ASSGQGVSQPQH
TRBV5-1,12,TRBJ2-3,ASSFTGLGSTQY
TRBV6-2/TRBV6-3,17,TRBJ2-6,ASKSVVRDRNSGANVLT
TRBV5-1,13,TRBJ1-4,ASSLGSSVGEKLF
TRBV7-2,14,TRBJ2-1,ASSPMAPGIYNEQF